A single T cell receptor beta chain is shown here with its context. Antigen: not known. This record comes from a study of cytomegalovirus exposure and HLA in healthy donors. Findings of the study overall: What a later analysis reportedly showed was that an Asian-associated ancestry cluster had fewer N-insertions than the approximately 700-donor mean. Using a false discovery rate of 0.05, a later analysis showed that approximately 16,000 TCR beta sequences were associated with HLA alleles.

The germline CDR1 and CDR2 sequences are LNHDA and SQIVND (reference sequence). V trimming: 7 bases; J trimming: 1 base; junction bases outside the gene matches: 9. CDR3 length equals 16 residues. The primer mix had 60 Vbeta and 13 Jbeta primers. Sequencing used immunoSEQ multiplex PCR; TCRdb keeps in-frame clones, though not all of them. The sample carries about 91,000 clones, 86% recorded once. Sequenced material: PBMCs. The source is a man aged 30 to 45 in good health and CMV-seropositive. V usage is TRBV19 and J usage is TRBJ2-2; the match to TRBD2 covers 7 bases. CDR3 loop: CASTTSWGGNTGELFF. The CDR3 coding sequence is TGTGCCAGTACCACCTCCTGGGGGGGGAACACCGGGGAGCTGTTTTTT.